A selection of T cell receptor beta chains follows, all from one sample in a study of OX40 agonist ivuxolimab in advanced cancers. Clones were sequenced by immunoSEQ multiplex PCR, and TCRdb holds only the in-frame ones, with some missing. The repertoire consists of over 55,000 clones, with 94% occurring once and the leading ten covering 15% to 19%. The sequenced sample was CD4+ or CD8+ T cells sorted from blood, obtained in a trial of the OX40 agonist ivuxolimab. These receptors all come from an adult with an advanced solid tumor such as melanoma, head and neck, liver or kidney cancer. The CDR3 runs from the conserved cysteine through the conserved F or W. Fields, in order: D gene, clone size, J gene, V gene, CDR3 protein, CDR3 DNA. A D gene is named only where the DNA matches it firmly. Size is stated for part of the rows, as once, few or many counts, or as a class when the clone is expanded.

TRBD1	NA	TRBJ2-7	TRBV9	CASSPGQGPYEQYF	TGTGCCAGCAGTCCGGGACAGGGGCCCTACGAGCAGTACTTC
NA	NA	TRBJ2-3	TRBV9	CASSVAGRPDTDTQYF	TGTGCCAGCAGCGTAGCTGGCAGGCCGGACACAGATACGCAGTATTTT
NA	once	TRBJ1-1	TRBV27	CASSSATALNTEAFF	TGTGCCAGCAGTTCTGCGACAGCACTCAACACTGAAGCTTTCTTT
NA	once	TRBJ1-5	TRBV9	CASSVGGPNQPQHF	TGTGCCAGCAGCGTAGGTGGCCCGAATCAGCCCCAGCATTTT
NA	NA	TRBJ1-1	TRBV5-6	CASSLGGFSGTEAFF	TGTGCCAGCAGCTTGGGTGGATTCTCTGGGACTGAAGCTTTCTTT
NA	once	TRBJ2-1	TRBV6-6	CASSLQGSEQFF	TGTGCCAGCAGCCTACAGGGAAGTGAGCAGTTCTTC
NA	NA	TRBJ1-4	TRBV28	CASSSGAATNEKLFF	TGTGCCAGCAGTTCAGGGGCCGCAACTAATGAAAAACTGTTTTTT
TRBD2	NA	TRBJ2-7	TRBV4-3	CASSQVTGGTYEQYF	TGCGCCAGCAGCCAAGTTACGGGGGGTACCTACGAGCAGTACTTC
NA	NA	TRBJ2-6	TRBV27	CASSEQISGANVLTF	TGTGCCAGCAGCGAACAGATCTCTGGGGCCAACGTCCTGACTTTC
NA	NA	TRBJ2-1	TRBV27	CASSLAKGNEQFF	TGTGCCAGCAGTTTAGCCAAGGGGAATGAGCAGTTCTTC
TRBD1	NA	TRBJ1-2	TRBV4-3	CASSQNNRGLRGYTF	TGCGCCAGCAGCCAAAACAACAGGGGGCTGCGAGGCTACACCTTC
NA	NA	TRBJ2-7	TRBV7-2	CASSLDGYSYEQYF	TGTGCCAGCAGCTTAGACGGATACTCCTACGAGCAGTACTTC
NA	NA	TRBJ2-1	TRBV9	CASSPRVDEQFF	TGTGCCAGCAGCCCCCGAGTAGACGAGCAGTTCTTC
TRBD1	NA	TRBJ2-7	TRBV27	CASSLRDRGIYEQYF	TGTGCCAGCAGTCTCCGGGACAGGGGCATCTACGAGCAGTACTTC
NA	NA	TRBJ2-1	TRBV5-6	CASSLGIGMFF	TGTGCCAGCAGCTTGGGAATTGGAATGTTCTTC
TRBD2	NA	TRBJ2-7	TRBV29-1	CSVTIAGGAEQYF	TGCAGCGTTACAATAGCGGGAGGGGCCGAGCAGTACTTC
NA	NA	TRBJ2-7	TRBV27	CASSYIRGPPYEQYF	TGTGCCAGCAGTTATATCAGGGGTCCCCCCTACGAGCAGTACTTC
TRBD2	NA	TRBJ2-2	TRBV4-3	CASSQDASGANTGELFF	TGCGCCAGCAGCCAAGATGCTAGCGGGGCGAACACCGGGGAGCTGTTTTTT
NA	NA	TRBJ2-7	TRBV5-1	CASSMGFEQYF	TGCGCCAGCAGCATGGGGTTCGAGCAGTACTTC
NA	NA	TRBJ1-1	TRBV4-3	CASSQEWEEVGVNTEAFF	TGCGCCAGCAGCCAAGAATGGGAGGAGGTAGGGGTGAACACTGAAGCTTTCTTT
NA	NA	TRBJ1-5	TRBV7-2	CASTPRWDQPQHF	TGTGCCAGCACCCCCAGGTGGGATCAGCCCCAGCATTTT
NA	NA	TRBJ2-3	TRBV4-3	CASSQDPKLVDNLDTQYF	TGCGCCAGCAGCCAAGACCCAAAACTAGTTGATAACTTAGATACGCAGTATTTT
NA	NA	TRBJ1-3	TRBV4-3	CASSQDGANSGNTIYF	TGCGCCAGCAGCCAAGATGGGGCCAACTCTGGAAACACCATATATTTT
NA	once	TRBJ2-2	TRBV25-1	CASSESGRETGELFF	TGTGCCAGCAGTGAGTCGGGCAGGGAGACCGGGGAGCTGTTTTTT
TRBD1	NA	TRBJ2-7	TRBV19	CASRGGPGDEQYF	TGTGCCAGTAGAGGGGGCCCCGGGGATGAGCAGTACTTC
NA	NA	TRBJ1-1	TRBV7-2	CASSWVNRADTEAFF	TGTGCCAGCAGCTGGGTCAATCGGGCGGACACTGAAGCTTTCTTT
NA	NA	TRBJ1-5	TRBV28	CASSFQGKQPQHF	TGTGCCAGCAGTTTCCAGGGGAAGCAGCCCCAGCATTTT
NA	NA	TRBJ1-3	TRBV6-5	CASSYRGIGNTIYF	TGTGCCAGCAGTTACAGAGGGATCGGAAACACCATATATTTT